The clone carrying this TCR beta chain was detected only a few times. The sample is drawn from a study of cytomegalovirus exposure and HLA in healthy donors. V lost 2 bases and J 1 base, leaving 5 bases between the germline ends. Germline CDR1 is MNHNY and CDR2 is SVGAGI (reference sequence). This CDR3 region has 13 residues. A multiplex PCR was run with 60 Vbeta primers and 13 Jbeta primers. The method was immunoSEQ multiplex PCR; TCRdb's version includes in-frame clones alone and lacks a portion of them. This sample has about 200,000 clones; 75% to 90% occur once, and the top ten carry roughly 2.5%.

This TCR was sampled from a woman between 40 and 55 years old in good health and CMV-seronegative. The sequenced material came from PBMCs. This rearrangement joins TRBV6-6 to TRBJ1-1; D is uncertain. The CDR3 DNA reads TGTGCCAGCAGTTACGAGTGGAACACTGAAGCTTTCTTT. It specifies CASSYEWNTEAFF.